Listed below are T cell receptor beta chains from one sample, sequenced in a study of graft-versus-host responses after intestinal transplantation. The table came from immunoSEQ multiplex PCR; TCRdb's copy has only in-frame clones and leaves some out. The sample has about 40,000 clones, about 89% seen once. Material: PBMCs, obtained 300 to 320 days after intestinal transplant. These receptors were taken from a human patient who received an intestinal transplant, so some T cells may come from the graft donor. Each CDR3 is given with its conserved first and last residue. The order of the fields is D gene, V gene, clone size, J gene, CDR3 DNA, CDR3 protein. A D gene is named only where the DNA matches it firmly. Clone size, where shown, is once, few, many, or a class for clones that have expanded.

>NA|TRBV9|once|TRBJ2-2
TGTGCCAGCAGCGTAGTCGACGGGGAGCTGTTTTTT
CASSVVDGELFF
>TRBD2|TRBV4-1|once|TRBJ2-7
TGCGCCAGCAGCCAACCCGGGACTACCTACGAGCAGTACTTC
CASSQPGTTYEQYF
>TRBD2|TRBV29-1|once|TRBJ2-1
TGCAGCGTTGAAGGCGGGAGCTCCTACAATGAGCAGTTCTTC
CSVEGGSSYNEQFF
>NA|TRBV6-1|NA|TRBJ1-1
TGTGCCAGCATCGAGACCAGACCGAACACTGAAGCTTTCTTT
CASIETRPNTEAFF
>TRBD2|TRBV11-3|NA|TRBJ2-3
TGTGCCAGCAGCTTAGGCGTAGCGGGGGGGGACACAGATACGCAGTATTTT
CASSLGVAGGDTDTQYF
>NA|TRBV5-1|NA|TRBJ2-7
TGCGCCAGCAGCTTGGGGGGCGATTCCTACGAGCAGTACTTC
CASSLGGDSYEQYF
>TRBD1|TRBV28|NA|TRBJ2-7
TGTGCCAGCAACCACGACAGGGGATCCTACGAGCAGTACTTC
CASNHDRGSYEQYF
>TRBD1|TRBV7-9|NA|TRBJ2-1
TGTGCCAGCAGCTATCGGGTGGTACCGGGACAGGGAGACCCCGGGGAGTTCTTC
CASSYRVVPGQGDPGEFF
>TRBD2|TRBV11-1|large|TRBJ2-7
TGTGCCAGCAGCTTAGGGACTAGCGGGACCGAGCAGTACTTC
CASSLGTSGTEQYF
>TRBD1|TRBV7-9|once|TRBJ1-1
TGTGCCAGCAGCAGACCGCCGGGACAGAACTGGGGCACTGAAGCTTTCTTT
CASSRPPGQNWGTEAFF
>NA|TRBV5-1|NA|TRBJ1-6
TGCGCCAGCAGGTCCGGGGGCACTATTACCTATAATTCACCCCTCCACTTT
CASRSGGTITYNSPLHF
>NA|TRBV5-6|NA|TRBJ1-2
TGTGCCAGCAGCTTGGCCGTTGGGGGTCGAGGCTACACCTTC
CASSLAVGGRGYTF
>NA|TRBV27|NA|TRBJ2-7
TGTGCCAGCGCAGGGGACTCCGGTAACGAGCAGTACTTC
CASAGDSGNEQYF
>TRBD2|TRBV2|NA|TRBJ2-1
TGTGCCAGCATTGGGACTAGCGGGAGCTACAATGAGCAGTTCTTC
CASIGTSGSYNEQFF
>TRBD2|TRBV4-1|few|TRBJ2-7
TGCGCCAGCAGCCAGTCGGCTAGCGGGCCGGGGGAGCAGTACTTC
CASSQSASGPGEQYF
>TRBD2|TRBV12-5|NA|TRBJ2-1
TGTGCTAGTGGTTTGAAGGTAGCGGGAGAGGTAAATGAGCAGTTCTTC
CASGLKVAGEVNEQFF
>TRBD2|TRBV28|NA|TRBJ2-7
TGTGCCAGCAGCCCTAGCGGGAGGGAGATCGAGCAGTACTTC
CASSPSGREIEQYF
>TRBD2|TRBV27|NA|TRBJ2-3
TGTGCCAGCAGTTTGATATGGACCGGGACTAGCATCTGGGATCCGCAGTATTTT
CASSLIWTGTSIWDPQYF
>TRBD1|TRBV4-1|NA|TRBJ1-6
TGCGCCAGCAGCCAAGATGGGGACAGGGGTGGGTCACCCCTCCACTTT
CASSQDGDRGGSPLHF
>TRBD1|TRBV7-6|NA|TRBJ2-7
TGTGCCAGCAGCGTCGGGACAGGGAGCTCCTACGAGCAGTACTTC
CASSVGTGSSYEQYF
>NA|TRBV15|NA|TRBJ1-4
TGTGCCACCAGCAGAGACGGGGGGGTCTGGGAAAAACTGTTTTTT
CATSRDGGVWEKLFF
>NA|TRBV7-9|few|TRBJ1-4
TGTGCCAGCAGCTTAGGTTCAGGTGCAACTAATGAAAAACTGTTTTTT
CASSLGSGATNEKLFF
>NA|TRBV11-3|NA|TRBJ2-6
TGTGCCAGCAGCTCAACAGGGACTGGGGCCAACGTCCTGACTTTC
CASSSTGTGANVLTF
>TRBD2|TRBV18|once|TRBJ2-5
TGTGCCAGCTCACCGGGGGGGGAGACCCAGTACTTC
CASSPGGETQYF
>NA|TRBV14|NA|TRBJ1-1
TGTGCCAGCAAAGCGTGGGACGGATGGAACACTGAAGCTTTCTTT
CASKAWDGWNTEAFF
>NA|TRBV6-6|NA|TRBJ1-6
TGTGCCAGCAGCCGGACTCGGGATAATTCACCCCTCCACTTT
CASSRTRDNSPLHF
>TRBD2|TRBV15|NA|TRBJ2-7
TGTGCCACCAGCAGAGATCGGTTAGCGGGGGCCTCCTACGAGCAGTACTTC
CATSRDRLAGASYEQYF
>NA|TRBV4-1|NA|TRBJ1-2
TGCGCCAGCAGCCCCTCCTCGGCCGCCTCCTTCTATGGCTACACCTTC
CASSPSSAASFYGYTF
>NA|TRBV6-4|NA|TRBJ2-1
TGTGCCAGCAGTGACACCGCTGTGGATGAGCAGTTCTTC
CASSDTAVDEQFF
>NA|TRBV6-6|NA|TRBJ2-7
TGTGCCAGCAGTTACCCCTGGGGCAGGGACACCTACGAGCAGTACTTC
CASSYPWGRDTYEQYF
>NA|TRBV28|once|TRBJ2-5
TGTGCCAGCAGTATCCAGCAAGAGACCCAGTACTTC
CASSIQQETQYF
>NA|TRBV6-1|NA|TRBJ1-1
TGTGCCAGCAGTGACCTTATGAGAGGCACTGAAGCTTTCTTT
CASSDLMRGTEAFF
>NA|TRBV15|NA|TRBJ2-6
TGTGCCACCAGCAGAGGATTCCAGGGGACAGGGGCCAACGTCCTGACTTTC
CATSRGFQGTGANVLTF
>TRBD1|TRBV5-1|NA|TRBJ2-1
TGCGCCAGCAGCTACGACCGGGACAGGGCTGAGCAGTTCTTC
CASSYDRDRAEQFF
>NA|TRBV2|NA|TRBJ1-1
TGTGCCAGCACTATTGAGGGGCCAGGCACTGAAGCTTTCTTT
CASTIEGPGTEAFF
>NA|TRBV5-3|NA|TRBJ2-7
TGTGCCCCCCAGGGGGGGGACGAGCAGTACTTC
CAPQGGDEQYF
>NA|TRBV15|NA|TRBJ1-3
TGCGCCACCAGCAGAGATCGGGGATTCGGAAACACCATATATTTT
CATSRDRGFGNTIYF
>TRBD1|TRBV28|NA|TRBJ1-5
TGTGCCAGCAGTTTCTACAGGGGGGCTCAGCCCCAGCATTTT
CASSFYRGAQPQHF
>NA|TRBV5-1|NA|TRBJ1-4
TGCGCCAGCAGCTTGGGCCTGGGAGGGGTCGGGACTAATGAAAAACTGTTTTTT
CASSLGLGGVGTNEKLFF
>TRBD2|TRBV5-1|NA|TRBJ2-1
TGCGCCAGCAGCCCCTTAGCGGGAGGGGCCTACAATGAGCAGTTCTTC
CASSPLAGGAYNEQFF
>NA|TRBV7-8|NA|TRBJ2-7
TGTGCCAGCAGCCCACAGGGACCGGGCGAGCAGTACTTC
CASSPQGPGEQYF
>NA|TRBV7-8|NA|TRBJ2-7
TGTGCCAGCAGCTTAAGGTGGGGGGCTCGTGGATACGAGCAGTACTTC
CASSLRWGARGYEQYF
>NA|TRBV6-5|once|TRBJ1-2
TGTGCCAGCAGTGAAGGTGTCGGCTACACCTTC
CASSEGVGYTF
>TRBD1|TRBV5-1|few|TRBJ2-7
TGCGCCAGCAGCTGGGGACAGGGTGCCTACGAGCAGTACTTC
CASSWGQGAYEQYF
>NA|TRBV28|NA|TRBJ1-2
TGTGCCAGCAGAGGGGGTGACTATGGCTACACCTTC
CASRGGDYGYTF
>NA|TRBV25-1|once|TRBJ1-2
TGTGCCAGCAGTGAAGCGGGAATGCAAGGCTACACCTTC
CASSEAGMQGYTF
>TRBD1|TRBV27|NA|TRBJ2-1
TGTGCCAGCAGTTTCCAGGGGGCCTACAATGAGCAGTTCTTC
CASSFQGAYNEQFF
>TRBD1|TRBV2|NA|TRBJ1-2
TGTGCCACCAGACAGGGTCGATATGGCTACACCTTC
CATRQGRYGYTF